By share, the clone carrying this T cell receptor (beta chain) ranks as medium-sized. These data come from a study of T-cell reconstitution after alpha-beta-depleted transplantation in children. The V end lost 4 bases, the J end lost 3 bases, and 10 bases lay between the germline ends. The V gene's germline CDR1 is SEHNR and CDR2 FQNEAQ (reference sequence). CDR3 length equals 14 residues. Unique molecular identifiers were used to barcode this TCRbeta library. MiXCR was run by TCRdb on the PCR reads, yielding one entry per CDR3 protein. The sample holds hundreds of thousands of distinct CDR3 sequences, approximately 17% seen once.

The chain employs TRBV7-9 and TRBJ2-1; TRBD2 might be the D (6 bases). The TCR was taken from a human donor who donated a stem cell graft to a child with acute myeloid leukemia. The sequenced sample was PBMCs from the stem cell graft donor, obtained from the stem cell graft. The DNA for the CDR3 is TGTGCCAGCAGCTCCGGACTAAACTACAATGAGCAGTTCTTC. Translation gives CASSSGLNYNEQFF.